Listed below are T cell receptor beta chains from one sample, sequenced in a study of T cells in Graves' hyperthyroidism and ophthalmopathy. TCRdb passed the multiplex PCR reads through MiXCR, listing each CDR3 protein once. Altogether hundreds of thousands of distinct CDR3 sequences are present, less than 25% being singletons, with the ten largest covering more than 30%. The material sequenced was blood. The receptors were sampled from a man aged 25 to 40 with Graves' ophthalmopathy. The CDR3 runs from the conserved cysteine through the conserved F or W. The D gene is left open where the match is weak. Size values are once, few and many counts, or a class for expanded clones, and some rows have none.

j_gene,d_gene,len,abundance,v_gene,CDR3nt,CDR3aa
TRBJ2-5,TRBD1,14,many,TRBV4-1,TGCGCCAGCAGCCAAGACAGGGGGCAAGAGACCCAGTACTTC,CASSQDRGQETQYF
TRBJ1-5,NA,14,many,TRBV27,TGTGCCAGCAGTTTTGTAGGGAACAATCAGCCCCAGCATTTT,CASSFVGNNQPQHF
TRBJ1-1,NA,15,few,TRBV5-1,TGCGCCAGCAGCTCTAACACAGACCGGGGAACTGAAGCTTTCTTT,CASSSNTDRGTEAFF
TRBJ2-7,TRBD2,13,NA,TRBV20-1,TGCAGTGCCACAGGAGGGACTACCTACGAGCAGTACTTC,CSATGGTTYEQYF
TRBJ1-3,NA,16,NA,TRBV7-8,TGTGCCAGCAGCTATGCGGCCTCCGACTCTGGAGACACCATATATTTT,CASSYAASDSGDTIYF
TRBJ2-5,NA,14,NA,TRBV7-3,TGTGCCAGCAGCGTGTCCGGACTTGAAGAGACCCAGTACTTC,CASSVSGLEETQYF
TRBJ2-2,TRBD2,16,many,TRBV7-2,TGTGCCAGCAGGCATGGACTAGCAGCGAACACCGGGGAGCTGTTTTTT,CASRHGLAANTGELFF
TRBJ2-2,NA,15,NA,TRBV30,TGTGCCTGGTTCCAACGCAAGGGAGACACCGGGGAGCTGTTTTTT,CAWFQRKGDTGELFF
TRBJ2-1,TRBD1,11,NA,TRBV6-1,TGTGCCAGCAAAGTGACAGGGGTGGAGTTCTTC,CASKVTGVEFF
TRBJ2-2,TRBD2,15,NA,TRBV27,TGTGCCAGCAGCCCAACGGAAAGCGGGGCCGGGGAGCTGTTTTTT,CASSPTESGAGELFF
TRBJ2-7,TRBD1,14,many,TRBV28,TGTGCCAGCAGTGGTGAGGGACAGTCCTACGAGCAGTACTTC,CASSGEGQSYEQYF
TRBJ2-7,NA,14,many,TRBV5-1,TGCGCCAGCAGCTCTACAGGGATTGCCTACGAGCAGTACTTC,CASSSTGIAYEQYF
TRBJ1-5,NA,13,many,TRBV30,TGTGCCTGGAGTGTACAGGGCAGTCAGCCCCAGCATTTT,CAWSVQGSQPQHF
TRBJ1-6,TRBD1,13,few,TRBV18,TGTGCCAGCTCAGCCGGGACAGGGGCCCTCCTCCACTTT,CASSAGTGALLHF
TRBJ2-1,TRBD2,18,few,TRBV20-1,TGCAGTGCTAGAGAGCTGACTAGCGGGGGACCAAACTACAATGAGCAGTTCTTC,CSARELTSGGPNYNEQFF